This T cell receptor (beta chain) was identified during a study of blood T cell repertoires in COVID-19. The table came from immunoSEQ multiplex PCR; TCRdb's copy has only in-frame clones and leaves some out. The sample holds about 230,000 clones, approximately 91% seen once. The CDR3 totals 13 residues. Germline V gene sequence: CDR1 SGHTA, CDR2 FQGNSA. V was pared by 7 bases and J by 5 bases, with 13 bases between. Sequenced sample: peripheral blood. This rearrangement joins TRBV7-2 to TRBJ2-3, with D perhaps matching TRBD2 (5 bases). The TCR sequence derives from a woman in her fifties or sixties with acute or convalescent COVID-19. CDR3 sequence: CASKQYEGDTQYF. CDR3 coding DNA: TGTGCCAGCAAGCAGTACGAGGGAGATACGCAGTATTTT.